A selection of T cell receptor beta chains follows, all from one sample in a study of blood T cell repertoires in COVID-19. Clones were sequenced by immunoSEQ multiplex PCR, and TCRdb holds only the in-frame ones, with some missing. The sample has roughly 350,000 clones, over 75% seen once. Sequencing was done on a sample of peripheral blood. Receptors originate from a woman younger than 45 with COVID-19, enrolled during active disease. Each CDR3 is given with its conserved first and last residue. The order of the fields is D gene, V gene, clone size, J gene, CDR3 DNA, CDR3 protein. The D gene is left open where the match is weak. Rows give clone size only sometimes, using once, few, many, or a class for an expanded clone.

.	TRBV5-1	.	TRBJ2-4	TGCGCCAGCAGCTACGGGAGTGGCGGAAACATTCAGTACTTC	CASSYGSGGNIQYF
.	TRBV9	.	TRBJ2-4	TGTGCCAGCAGCCCTTACCGGCGGCTAGTCGGGAACATTCAGTACTTC	CASSPYRRLVGNIQYF
.	TRBV28	.	TRBJ2-1	TGTGCCAGCAGCCCTGGACTCGCTAGTGTGCAGTTCTTC	CASSPGLASVQFF
TRBD2	TRBV11-3	once	TRBJ2-3	TGTGCCAGCAGCTCCCACCCGGGACTAGGTGTGACGCAGTATTTT	CASSSHPGLGVTQYF
TRBD1	TRBV11-2	.	TRBJ2-5	TGTGCCAGCAGCACCCGTCGGCAGGGGGTAGGGGAGACCCAGTACTTC	CASSTRRQGVGETQYF
.	TRBV6-5	.	TRBJ2-7	TGTGCCAGCAGCCCCCGGGATTATTCCTACGAGCAGTACTTC	CASSPRDYSYEQYF
TRBD1	TRBV7-9	.	TRBJ1-5	TGTGCCAGCAGCTTAGCCTTAACAGGGGGCGATCAGCCCCAGCATTTT	CASSLALTGGDQPQHF
.	TRBV9	.	TRBJ2-7	TGTGCCAGCAGCGTAGAAGGTTGGAGCTCCTACGAGCAGTACTTC	CASSVEGWSSYEQYF
TRBD2	TRBV30	.	TRBJ2-1	TGTGCCTGGAGGCTCGGGGGGAGGAACAATGAGCAGTTCTTC	CAWRLGGRNNEQFF
.	TRBV29-1	.	TRBJ2-4	TGCAGCGTTGTCGGACTCTCCGCGGAAAACATTCAGTACTTC	CSVVGLSAENIQYF
.	TRBV19	.	TRBJ2-6	TGTGCCAGTCGGTTCTCTGGGGCCAACGTCCTGACTTTC	CASRFSGANVLTF
TRBD2	TRBV28	.	TRBJ2-1	TGTGCCAGCACCCCCTCAGTGGCGGGAGGGTTCCGAAATGAGCAGTTCTTC	CASTPSVAGGFRNEQFF
TRBD1	TRBV15	.	TRBJ1-1	TGTGCCACCAGCAGAGGCCCAAGTACAGGGGTGAACACTGAAGCTTTCTTT	CATSRGPSTGVNTEAFF
.	TRBV2	.	TRBJ2-3	TGTGCCAGCCTCCCACCTCGGGGGTCTGGCACAGATACGCAGTATTTT	CASLPPRGSGTDTQYF
TRBD2	TRBV15	.	TRBJ2-1	TGTGCCACCAGCAGAGGGACTAGCGGGAGGATCAATGAGCAGTTCTTC	CATSRGTSGRINEQFF
.	TRBV4-2	.	TRBJ2-7	TGTGCCAGCAGCCAAGATATCGGGAGATCCTACGAGCAGTACTTC	CASSQDIGRSYEQYF
.	TRBV28	.	TRBJ2-2	TGTGCCAGCAGTTTATTGACAAGCATAAACACCGGGGAGCTGTTTTTT	CASSLLTSINTGELFF
TRBD1	TRBV19	.	TRBJ2-3	TGTGCCAGTAGTAGGGGACAGGGGACAGATACGCAGTATTTT	CASSRGQGTDTQYF
.	TRBV2	.	TRBJ2-7	TGTGCCAGCAGTGAAGCAGGAGCGATACAGCAGTACTTC	CASSEAGAIQQYF
.	TRBV6-5	.	TRBJ2-7	TGTGCCAGCAGTTACCGCCCGGGACACACATACGAGCAGTACTTC	CASSYRPGHTYEQYF
TRBD1	TRBV18	.	TRBJ2-5	TGTGCCAGCTCACCGGGACAGGGTGTAGAGACCCAGTACTTC	CASSPGQGVETQYF
.	TRBV5-8	.	TRBJ2-5	TGTGCCAGCAGCTTGGCTATCCTTGAGTGGGAGCAAGAGACCCAGTACTTC	CASSLAILEWEQETQYF
TRBD1	TRBV5-1	.	TRBJ1-1	TGCGCCAGCAGCTTGGCGACAGGGACTCCCCTTATGAACACTGAAGCTTTCTTT	CASSLATGTPLMNTEAFF
.	TRBV6-5	few	TRBJ1-6	TGTGCCAGCAGCCTCAGGGTGGAGCGTTCACCCCTCCACTTT	CASSLRVERSPLHF
.	TRBV28	.	TRBJ2-2	TGTGCCAGCATAAGATCGGGGACAAGGAACACCGGGGAGCTGTTTTTT	CASIRSGTRNTGELFF
.	TRBV10-3	.	TRBJ1-2	TGTGCCATCAGTGAGCCATCCAGGGATGGCTACACCTTC	CAISEPSRDGYTF
.	TRBV19	.	TRBJ2-7	TGTGCCAGTAGCCGCGGACAGTACTACGAGCAGTACTTC	CASSRGQYYEQYF
TRBD1	TRBV6-6	.	TRBJ1-1	TGTGCCAGCAGCAAAGGGACAGCTGAAGCTTTCTTT	CASSKGTAEAFF
.	TRBV4-1	.	TRBJ2-7	TGCGCCAGCAGCCAGGTTCCGACTTCCTCCTACGAGCAGTACTTC	CASSQVPTSSYEQYF
TRBD1	TRBV5-1	.	TRBJ1-3	TGCGCCAGCAGCTTGACGACAGGGGACGGATTCACCATATATTTT	CASSLTTGDGFTIYF
.	TRBV4-1	.	TRBJ1-5	TGCGCCAGCAGCCAGCACACGTCGGGATTGGATCAGCCCCAGCATTTT	CASSQHTSGLDQPQHF
.	TRBV5-6	.	TRBJ2-5	TGTGCCAGCAGCTTGGCAACAGAGAGCCTCCTTGTAGAGACCCAGTACTTC	CASSLATESLLVETQYF
.	TRBV5-4	.	TRBJ2-7	TGTGCCAGCAGCTTTGGGGGGACGATCAGCTACGAGCAGTACTTC	CASSFGGTISYEQYF
.	TRBV7-9	.	TRBJ1-3	TGTGCCAGCAGCTTTACCGTGTTGTCGAGAGGAAACACCATATATTTT	CASSFTVLSRGNTIYF
.	TRBV28	.	TRBJ1-5	TGTGCCAGCAGTTGGGGCGCTAGCAATCAGCCCCAGCATTTT	CASSWGASNQPQHF
.	TRBV2	few	TRBJ2-3	TGTGCCAGCACATCAGGGGCAGATACGCAGTATTTT	CASTSGADTQYF
.	TRBV28	once	TRBJ2-3	TGTGCCAGCAGTTTAGCCCGTTCCACTGATACGCAGTATTTT	CASSLARSTDTQYF
.	TRBV27	.	TRBJ2-5	TGTGCCAGCAGTTTATCGCGGGGGCTAGAGACCCAGTACTTC	CASSLSRGLETQYF
TRBD1	TRBV10-3	.	TRBJ2-5	TGTGCCATCAGTGACCCCACAGGGGCTCTTGGCCAGTACTTC	CAISDPTGALGQYF
.	TRBV11-2	.	TRBJ2-3	TGTGCCAGCAGCTTAGCACCCATGGGGGGAGATACGCAGTATTTT	CASSLAPMGGDTQYF
TRBD2	TRBV20-1	.	TRBJ2-4	TGCAGTGCTGGAAGCGGGATACTTCAGAACTTC	CSAGSGILQNF
TRBD1	TRBV7-2	.	TRBJ2-7	TGTGCCAGCAGCCAGGACAGGGGGCCCGAGCAGTACTTC	CASSQDRGPEQYF
TRBD2	TRBV27	.	TRBJ2-7	TGTGCCAGCAGCGGACTAGGCTCCGAGCAGTACTTC	CASSGLGSEQYF
.	TRBV4-2	once	TRBJ2-5	TGTGCCAGCAGCCAGGAAGACAGGATCCAAGAGACCCAGTACTTC	CASSQEDRIQETQYF
.	TRBV9	.	TRBJ2-1	TGTGCCAGCAGCGTAGACGGGGGATTCTACAATGAGCAGTTCTTC	CASSVDGGFYNEQFF
.	TRBV9	.	TRBJ2-5	TGTGCCAGCAGCCCTGGTTCCGGGGGAGAGACCCAGTACTTC	CASSPGSGGETQYF
.	TRBV9	.	TRBJ2-3	TGTGCCAGCAGCCCCTTTAGCACAGATACGCAGTATTTT	CASSPFSTDTQYF
TRBD2	TRBV7-6	.	TRBJ2-3	TGTGCCAGCAGCTTAGCCCCTAGCGGGGCGTTGGACGATACGCAGTATTTT	CASSLAPSGALDDTQYF
.	TRBV7-9	once	TRBJ1-1	TGTGCCAGCAGCCCTCACAGGGCTTCGGTCACTGAAGCTTTCTTT	CASSPHRASVTEAFF
.	TRBV6-5	.	TRBJ1-2	TGTGCCAGCACCCGGAGGGTGGGAAACTATGGCTACACCTTC	CASTRRVGNYGYTF
TRBD2	TRBV2	.	TRBJ2-1	TGTGCCAGCAGCGGGAGGGGAGGAAATGAGCAGTTCTTC	CASSGRGGNEQFF
.	TRBV7-8	.	TRBJ1-2	TGTGCCAGCAGTTCCCGGTCCCTCGGCTACACCTTC	CASSSRSLGYTF
TRBD1	TRBV30	.	TRBJ2-7	TGTGCCTGGAGTCTCGGGACAGGGGGCGGGGAGCAGTACTTC	CAWSLGTGGGEQYF
TRBD2	TRBV4-3	.	TRBJ2-7	TGCGCCAGCAGCCAAGACCAGCGGGAGATTAGGGAGCAGTACTTC	CASSQDQREIREQYF
TRBD1	TRBV5-4	.	TRBJ1-1	TGTGCCAGCAGCCCTACTACCGGCCAGGGGGCGCGTGGAGGGGCTTTCTTT	CASSPTTGQGARGGAFF
.	TRBV27	.	TRBJ1-6	TGTGCCAGCAGGGAGGAAGCAGGCGCCTATAATTCACCCCTCCACTTT	CASREEAGAYNSPLHF
TRBD2	TRBV7-6	.	TRBJ2-7	TGTGCCAGCAGCTTAGTCGGCGGGAGCTCCCACGAGCAGTACTTC	CASSLVGGSSHEQYF